This T cell receptor (beta chain) was sequenced in a study of chemoradiotherapy in HPV16-positive cancers. Method: immunoSEQ multiplex PCR; TCRdb's copy keeps in-frame clones and lacks some. The sample has some 3,000 clones, around four fifths seen once. Trimming removed 3 bases at V and 2 bases at J, with 9 bases between. Per the germline V gene, CDR1 is MNHEY and CDR2 is SVGAGI. This CDR3 spans 14 amino acids. The receptor was derived from a human donor with HPV-associated anogenital cancer. The sample in question was blood, obtained from a patient who underwent chemoradiotherapy. The rearrangement links TRBV6-5 to TRBJ2-3; either TRBD1 or TRBD2 may fit D (6 bases each). The CDR3, as DNA: TGTGCCAGCAGTTATAGGGGGGCCACAGATACGCAGTATTTT. Its protein product is CASSYRGATDTQYF.